Below, one T cell receptor beta chain is given with its context. Antigen unknown. Germline V gives CDR1 MNHEY, CDR2 SVGAGI. This CDR3 contains 11 residues. 5' RACE that incorporated UMI labels was used to prepare the TRB cDNA libraries. TCRdb re-called the 5' RACE reads and catalogs CDR3 proteins one per entry, DNA excluded. The sample includes about 150,000 distinct CDR3 sequences. The source of the sample is a study of CXCR3-negative and CXCR3-positive naive CD8 T cells. Study background: A total of some 130 million TRB reads was generated, with about 1.5 +/- 0.3 million per library.

The study sorted every CD8+ T cell subset in triplicate at under 350,000 cells each. Naive CD8+ T cells had a CD45RO-CCR7+CD27+CD95- phenotype. Findings of the study overall: Greater hydrophobicity was found in TRB CDR3s of CXCR3-positive naive cells than of CXCR3-negative naive cells. The study found that naive CXCR3-negative and CXCR3-positive cells shared TRBV-TRBJ usage, while memory cells differed.

The sequenced sample consisted of naive CXCR3+ CD8+ T cells from blood. Subset indicated: CD45RO-CCR7+CD27+CD95- naive CD8+ T cells expressing CXCR3 (TNR3+). The chain is built from TRBV6-5 and TRBJ1-1. This sequence originates from a human donor in good health. Some clones in this sample may be carry-over from other donors' samples. The CDR3 reads CASSYLPEAFF.